This T cell receptor beta chain was sequenced in a study of blood T cell repertoires in COVID-19. For the study at large: Sources were T cells, B-cell-depleted T cells, or PBMCs; the material itself was cDNA or gDNA.

Clones were sequenced by immunoSEQ multiplex PCR, and TCRdb holds only the in-frame ones, with some missing. In the table there are about 170,000 clones, around 90% of which are singletons. Germline V gene sequence: CDR1 KGHSH, CDR2 LQKENI. J lost 7 bases, V lost 5 bases, and 8 bases had no gene match. There are 15 residues in the CDR3. Seattle-derived patients entered the study during active infection and were followed longitudinally. The receptor comes from an elderly woman with COVID-19, enrolled during active disease. The sequenced material came from peripheral blood. This rearrangement joins TRBV18 to TRBJ2-2; 9 bases are shared with TRBD1. CDR3 nucleotide sequence: TGTGCCAGCTCAATACGACAGGGGGAGTTCGGGGAGCTGTTTTTT. Translated, it gives CASSIRQGEFGELFF. The full variable domain, completed using reference TRBV18 and TRBJ2-2, is NAGVMQNPRHLVRRRGQEARLRCSPMKGHSHVYWYRQLPEEGLKFMVYLQKENIIDESGMPKERFSAEFPKEGPSILRIQQVVRGDSAAYFCASSIRQGEFGELFFGEGSRLTVL.